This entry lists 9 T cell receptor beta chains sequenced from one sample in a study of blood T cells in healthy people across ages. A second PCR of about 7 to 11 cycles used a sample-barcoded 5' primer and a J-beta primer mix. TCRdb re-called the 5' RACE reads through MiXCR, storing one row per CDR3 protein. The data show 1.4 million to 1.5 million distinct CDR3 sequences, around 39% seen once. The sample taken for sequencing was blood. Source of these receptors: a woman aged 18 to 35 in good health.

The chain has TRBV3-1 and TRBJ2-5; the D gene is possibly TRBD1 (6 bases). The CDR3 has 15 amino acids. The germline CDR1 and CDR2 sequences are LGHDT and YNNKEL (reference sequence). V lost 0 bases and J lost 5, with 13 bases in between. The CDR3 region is CASSQDRGALETQYF. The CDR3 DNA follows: TGTGCCAGCAGCCAAGACAGGGGTGCGCTTGAGACCCAGTACTTC.

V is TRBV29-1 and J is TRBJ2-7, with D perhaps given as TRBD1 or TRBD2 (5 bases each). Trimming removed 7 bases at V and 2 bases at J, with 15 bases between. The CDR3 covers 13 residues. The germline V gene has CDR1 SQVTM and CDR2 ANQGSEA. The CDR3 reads CSARGPSTYEQYF. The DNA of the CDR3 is TGCAGCGCCCGGGGACCGAGTACCTACGAGCAGTACTTC.

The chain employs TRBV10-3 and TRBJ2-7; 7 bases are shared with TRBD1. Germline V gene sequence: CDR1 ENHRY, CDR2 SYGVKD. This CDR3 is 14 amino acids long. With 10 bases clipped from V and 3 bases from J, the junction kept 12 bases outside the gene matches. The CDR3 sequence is CASDPGQRSYEQYF. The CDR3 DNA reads TGTGCCAGCGACCCGGGACAGCGAAGCTACGAGCAGTACTTC.

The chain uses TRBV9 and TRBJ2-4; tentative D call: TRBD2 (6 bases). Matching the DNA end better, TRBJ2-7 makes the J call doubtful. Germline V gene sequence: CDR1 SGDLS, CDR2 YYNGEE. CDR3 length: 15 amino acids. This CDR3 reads CASSEGRTTVYEQYF. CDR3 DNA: TGTGCCAGCAGCGAAGGGAGGACCACCGTTTACGAGCAGTACTTC.

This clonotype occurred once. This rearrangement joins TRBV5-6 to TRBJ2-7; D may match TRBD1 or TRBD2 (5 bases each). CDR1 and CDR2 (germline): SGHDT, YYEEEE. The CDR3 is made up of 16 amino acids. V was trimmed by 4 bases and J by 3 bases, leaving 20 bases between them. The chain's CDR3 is CASSRAVTGQGYEQYF. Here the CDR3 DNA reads TGTGCCAGCAGCAGAGCGGTAACGGGGCAGGGCTACGAGCAGTACTTC.

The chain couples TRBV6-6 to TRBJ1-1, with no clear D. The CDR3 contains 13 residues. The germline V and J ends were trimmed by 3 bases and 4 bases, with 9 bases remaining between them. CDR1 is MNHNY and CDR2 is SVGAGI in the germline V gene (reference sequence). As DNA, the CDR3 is TGTGCCAGCAGTTATGTGTGGGGCACTGAAGCTTTCTTT. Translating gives CASSYVWGTEAFF.

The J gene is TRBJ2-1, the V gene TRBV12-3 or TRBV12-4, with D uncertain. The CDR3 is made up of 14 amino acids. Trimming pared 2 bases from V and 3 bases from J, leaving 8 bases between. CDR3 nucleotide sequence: TGTGCCAGCAGTTTATCGGCCTTCTACAATGAGCAGTTCTTC. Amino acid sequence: CASSLSAFYNEQFF.

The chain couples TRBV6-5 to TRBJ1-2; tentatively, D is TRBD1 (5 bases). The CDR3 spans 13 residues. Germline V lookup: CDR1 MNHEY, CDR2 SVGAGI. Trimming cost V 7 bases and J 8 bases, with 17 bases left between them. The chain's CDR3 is CASNAGAGKGYTF. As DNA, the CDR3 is TGTGCCAGCAACGCTGGGGCTGGGAAGGGCTACACCTTC.

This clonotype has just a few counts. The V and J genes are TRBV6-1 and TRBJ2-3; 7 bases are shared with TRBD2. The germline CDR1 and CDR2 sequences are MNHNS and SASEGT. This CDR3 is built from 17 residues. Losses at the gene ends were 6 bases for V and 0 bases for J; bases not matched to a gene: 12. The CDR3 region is CASSETIAGPSTDTQYF. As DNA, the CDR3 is TGTGCCAGCAGCGAAACCATAGCGGGCCCTAGCACAGATACGCAGTATTTT.